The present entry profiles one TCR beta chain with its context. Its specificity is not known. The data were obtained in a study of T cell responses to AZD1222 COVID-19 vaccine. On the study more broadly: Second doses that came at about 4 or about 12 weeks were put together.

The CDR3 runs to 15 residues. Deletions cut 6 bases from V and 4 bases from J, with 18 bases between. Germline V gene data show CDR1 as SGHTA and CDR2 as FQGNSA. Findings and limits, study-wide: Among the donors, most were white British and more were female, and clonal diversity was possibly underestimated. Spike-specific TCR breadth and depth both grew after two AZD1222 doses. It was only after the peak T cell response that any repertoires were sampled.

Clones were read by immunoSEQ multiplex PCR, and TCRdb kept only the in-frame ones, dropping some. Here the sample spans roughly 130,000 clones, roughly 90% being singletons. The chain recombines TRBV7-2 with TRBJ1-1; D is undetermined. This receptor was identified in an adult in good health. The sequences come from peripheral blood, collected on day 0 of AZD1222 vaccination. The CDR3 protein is CASSIVLARGTEAFF. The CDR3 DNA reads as TGTGCCAGCAGTATCGTATTGGCGCGAGGCACTGAAGCTTTCTTT.